Shown below are 18 T cell receptor beta chains from a single sample sequenced in a study of blood T cell repertoires in COVID-19. Here immunoSEQ multiplex PCR was the method, and the copy in TCRdb shows in-frame clones only, minus some. The data hold fewer than 500,000 clones, with about 85% observed a single time. Sequencing was carried out using PBMCs or T cells enriched from blood (not recorded which). The receptors originated from a woman younger than 30 with acute COVID-19.

This sequence joins TRBV28 and TRBJ2-4, with D unclear. CDR1 MDHEN and CDR2 SYDVKM come from the germline V gene. The CDR3 runs 11 residues. V was clipped by 6 bases and J by 5 bases, with 5 bases between them. CDR3 sequence reads: CASRTENIQYF. The CDR3 coding sequence is TGTGCCAGCAGAACAGAAAACATTCAGTACTTC.

The chain links TRBV29-1 to TRBJ1-2, with a weak D call TRBD1 (6 bases). The CDR3 contains 12 residues. Germline loops: CDR1 SQVTM, CDR2 ANQGSEA. With 6 bases removed from V and 10 bases from J, the gap between germline ends came to 18 bases. The CDR3: CSVGSQRGYYTF. The CDR3 bases are TGCAGCGTGGGGTCCCAGAGGGGGTACTACACCTTC.

The chain joins TRBV28 to TRBJ1-1; maybe TRBD1 (6 bases). Trimming left V 2 bases short and J 4 bases short, with 20 bases between. The CDR3 has 17 residues. CDR1 is MDHEN and CDR2 is SYDVKM in the germline V gene. CDR3 DNA sequence: TGTGCCAGCAGTTTACGGGGGGCTCTATGGTCGGGCACTGAAGCTTTCTTT. Translated, it gives CASSLRGALWSGTEAFF.

The J gene is TRBJ2-1, the V gene TRBV5-4; D possibly corresponds to TRBD1 (5 bases). Germline CDR1 and CDR2: SGHNT and YYREEE (reference sequence). This CDR3 has 15 residues. V shed 1 base and J shed 7 bases, with 15 bases lying between them. CDR3 region: CASSLINEDTNEQFF. CDR3 nucleotide sequence: TGTGCCAGCAGCTTGATCAACGAGGACACGAATGAGCAGTTCTTC. Supplemented by reference TRBV5-4 and TRBJ2-1, the full variable domain reads ETGVTQSPTHLIKTRGQQVTLRCSSQSGHNTVSWYQQALGQGPQFIFQYYREEENGRGNFPPRFSGLQFPNYSSELNVNALELDDSALYLCASSLINEDTNEQFFGPGTRLTVL.

The V and J genes are TRBV7-8 and TRBJ2-5, with D perhaps matching TRBD2 (5 bases). V was pared by 3 bases and J by 3 bases, with 11 bases between. The CDR3 length is 14 residues. Germline V lookup: CDR1 SGHVS, CDR2 FQNEAQ. In nucleotides, the CDR3 is TGTGCCAGCAGCTTCGGACTCATTGAAGAGACCCAGTACTTC. This codes for CASSFGLIEETQYF.

This sequence joins TRBV11-2 and TRBJ2-7, with D possibly matching TRBD2 (6 bases). The CDR3 sequence is 15 residues long. CDR1 and CDR2 from the germline V gene are SGHAT and FQNNGV. V dropped 6 bases and J dropped 2 bases, with 17 bases sitting between them. CDR3 in DNA: TGTGCCAGCAGAGCTGGCGGGACCCTAGCCTACGAGCAGTACTTC. Its protein is CASRAGGTLAYEQYF.

The rearrangement links TRBV29-1 to TRBJ2-2, with D perhaps TRBD1 (6 bases). The CDR3 runs to 13 residues. Trimming removed 6 bases from V and 4 bases from J, with 12 bases in between. Germline-derived CDR1 and CDR2 are SQVTM and ANQGSEA. Written as DNA, the CDR3 is TGCAGCGTCGTTAACAGGGTCACCGGGGAGCTGTTTTTT. This sequence encodes CSVVNRVTGELFF.

This clone was seen a few times. The rearrangement uses TRBV5-4 and TRBJ2-7; no firm D call. V lost 3 bases, J lost 0 bases, and 16 bases lay in between. CDR1 is SGHNT and CDR2 is YYREEE in the germline V gene (reference sequence). This CDR3 spans 16 amino acids. The CDR3 nucleotides read TGTGCCAGCAGCTCCGCTGGTGCTCCCAGCTCCTACGAGCAGTACTTC. Translated: CASSSAGAPSSYEQYF.

This clone was found a few times. The rearrangement joins TRBV4-1 to TRBJ1-1; D is unclear. The germline V gene has CDR1 MGHRA and CDR2 YSYEKL. The CDR3 extends over 13 amino acids. Trimming pared 6 bases from V and 7 bases from J, leaving 15 bases between. The CDR3 loop is CASRVGALGEAFF. CDR3 in DNA: TGCGCCAGCAGGGTGGGCGCTCTCGGTGAAGCTTTCTTT.

The chain joins TRBV29-1 to TRBJ2-1, with 14 bases identical to TRBD2. CDR1 and CDR2 (germline): SQVTM, ANQGSEA. The V gene end was trimmed by 7 bases and the J gene end by 2 bases; junction bases not matched to a gene: 10. There are 17 residues in the CDR3. The DNA for the CDR3 is TGCAGCGCCTCCGGGACTAGCGGGAGTTCCGCCTACAATGAGCAGTTCTTC. Encoded protein: CSASGTSGSSAYNEQFF.

The CDR3, as DNA: TGTGCCAGCAGCCAACGGGACATCTATGGCTACACCTTC. Residues: CASSQRDIYGYTF. The rearrangement links TRBV7-9 to TRBJ1-2, with a possible D match to TRBD1 (6 bases). V was cut by 5 bases and J by 4 bases, with 11 bases left in between. CDR3 size: 13 residues. Germline loops: CDR1 SEHNR, CDR2 FQNEAQ (reference sequence). Full variable domain (missing parts from reference TRBV7-9 and TRBJ1-2): DTGVSQNPRHKITKRGQNVTFRCDPISEHNRLYWYRQTLGQGPEFLTYFQNEAQLEKSRLLSDRFSAERPKGSFSTLEIQRTEQGDSAMYLCASSQRDIYGYTFGSGTRLTVV.

Comment on this clone: Other DNA sequences in this sample translate to the same CDR3. The chain is built from TRBV12-3 or TRBV12-4 and TRBJ1-1, with D tentatively TRBD1 (5 bases). The CDR3 has 13 residues. The V end was cut by 2 bases, the J end by 2 bases, with 6 bases between. The CDR3 DNA is TGTGCCAGCAGTTTAAGGGGTAACACTGAAGCTTTCTTT. Translation gives CASSLRGNTEAFF.

This clone was detected only once. V gene TRBV21-1 combines with J gene TRBJ2-2; the D call of TRBD1 is as the table states it, not checked on the DNA. TRBV21-1 is given as a pseudogene. The CDR3 is made up of 17 amino acids. The CDR3 nucleotides read TGTGCCAGCAGCAAAGAAGGACAGGGGGCCAACACCGGGGAGCTGTTTTTT. It translates to CASSKEGQGANTGELFF.

This clone was found a few times. The rearrangement uses TRBV11-2 and TRBJ2-7; maybe TRBD2 (7 bases). V lost 5 bases to trimming and J lost 4 bases, with 18 bases between them. Germline CDR1 reads SGHAT; CDR2 reads FQNNGV. This CDR3 contains 15 residues. This CDR3 is CASSPGGATRYEQYF. In DNA, the CDR3 is TGTGCCAGCAGCCCTGGGGGGGCTACCCGGTACGAGCAGTACTTC.

V is TRBV27 and J is TRBJ2-7, with 15 bases aligning to TRBD2. J was trimmed by 8 bases and V by 8 bases; bases with no gene match: 10. Germline CDR1 reads MNHEY; CDR2 reads SMNVEV (reference sequence). The CDR3 length is 15 residues. The CDR3 loop reads CASAKTGTSGGKQYF. The CDR3 DNA follows: TGTGCCAGCGCTAAGACAGGGACTAGCGGGGGGAAGCAGTACTTC.

This chain joins TRBV25-1 and TRBJ2-7, with 13 bases aligning to TRBD2. V shed 5 bases and J 5 bases; nucleotides not matched to a gene: 9. CDR3 size: 16 residues. Germline CDR1 and CDR2: MGHDK and SYGVNS. CDR3 amino acids: CASSTSWTSGSDEQYF. CDR3 nucleotide sequence: TGTGCCAGCAGTACCTCGTGGACTAGCGGGAGCGACGAGCAGTACTTC.

The chain is built from TRBV7-9 and TRBJ1-5; 8 bases agree with TRBD1. V trimming: 6 bases; J trimming: 2 bases; junction bases outside the gene matches: 6. Germline V CDR1 and CDR2: SEHNR, FQNEAQ (reference sequence). The CDR3 extends over 15 amino acids. CDR3 nucleotides: TGTGCCAGCAGGTCCGCAGGGGGCGGCAATCAGCCCCAGCATTTT. This gives the protein CASRSAGGGNQPQHF.

The CDR3 region is CASSFGRNYGYTF. CDR3 nucleotide sequence: TGTGCCAGCAGTTTCGGCAGGAACTATGGCTACACCTTC. The chain has TRBV12-3 or TRBV12-4 and TRBJ1-2; D remains ambiguous. V dropped 3 bases and J dropped 2 bases, with 7 bases sitting between them. There are 13 residues in the CDR3.